The entry below describes one T cell receptor (beta chain). Its antigen is unknown. TCRdb recomputed calls from the 5' RACE reads with MiXCR, one row per CDR3 protein. The sample yields some 500,000 distinct CDR3 sequences, about 14% seen once. The data belong to a study of identical twins. Every donor was a healthy Caucasian. The ends were cut back, 0 bases at V and 3 bases at J, with 12 bases in the middle. The CDR3 contains 16 residues. Germline CDR1 is LGHNA and CDR2 is YNFKEQ. Whole-study results and caveats: Instead of following the same donors, the conclusions were based on cross-sectional statistical analysis. Out-of-frame alpha sequences common to twins exhibited an excess of low generation probability.

These data also formed part of another study, on yellow fever vaccine responses in identical twins.

This receptor was identified in a woman aged 18-29 years in good health. Sequenced material: CD4+ T cells sorted from blood. V gene TRBV4-2 combines with J gene TRBJ1-3; weak D call: TRBD1 (6 bases). The CDR3 loop is CASSQDRAGVGNTIYF. DNA for the CDR3: TGTGCCAGCAGCCAAGATAGGGCAGGGGTTGGAAACACCATATATTTT.